These T cell receptor beta chains were read from a single sample in a study of blood T cells in healthy people across ages. TCRdb independently ran MiXCR on the 5' RACE reads; one entry per CDR3 protein. The sample has 750,000 or so distinct CDR3 sequences; around 25% are singletons. These data also formed part of another study, on T cells of mothers and their children.

Sequencing was carried out using blood. All receptors derive from a boy between 10 and 17 years old in good health. Each CDR3 is given with its conserved first and last residue.

J	length	V	CDR3
TRBJ1-2	13	TRBV20-1	CSARDQGNYGYTF
TRBJ2-2	15	TRBV29-1	CSASRLAGHTGELFF
TRBJ2-7	12	TRBV29-1	CSVESDSYEQYF
TRBJ2-1	16	TRBV4-2	CASSQSIAGVLNEQFF
TRBJ1-3	16	TRBV4-1	CASSQFAITKGNTIYF
TRBJ2-1	15	TRBV29-1	CSVEEAGTFYNEQFF
TRBJ1-4	16	TRBV20-1	CSARPSTGATNEKLFF
TRBJ2-2	16	TRBV4-1	CASSQEPTLNTGELFF
TRBJ1-2	14	TRBV20-1	CSARDPQSNYGYTF
TRBJ2-6	15	TRBV6-2/TRBV6-3	CASSFTGFGANVLTF
TRBJ2-3	15	TRBV3-1	CASSQDRESTDTQYF
TRBJ1-6	16	TRBV12-3/TRBV12-4	CASRMTGDSYNSPLHF
TRBJ2-3	18	TRBV9	CASSVNLAGTFSTDTQYF
TRBJ1-4	12	TRBV28	CASSQGNEKLFF
TRBJ1-4	16	TRBV6-1	CASSEFRGVTNEKLFF
TRBJ2-7	15	TRBV20-1	CSARNDRGGSYEQYF
TRBJ2-5	13	TRBV29-1	CSAGTGNEETQYF